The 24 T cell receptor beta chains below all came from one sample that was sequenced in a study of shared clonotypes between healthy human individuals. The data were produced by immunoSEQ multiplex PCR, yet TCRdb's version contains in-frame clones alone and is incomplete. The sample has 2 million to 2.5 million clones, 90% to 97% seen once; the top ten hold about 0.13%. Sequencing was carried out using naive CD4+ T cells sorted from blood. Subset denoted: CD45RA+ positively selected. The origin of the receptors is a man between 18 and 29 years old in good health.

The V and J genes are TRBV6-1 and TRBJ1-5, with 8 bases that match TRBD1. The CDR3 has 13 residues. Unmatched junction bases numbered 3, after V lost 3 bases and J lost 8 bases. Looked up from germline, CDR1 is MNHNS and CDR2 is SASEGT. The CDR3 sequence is CASSDRGREPQHF. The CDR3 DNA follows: TGTGCCAGCAGTGACAGGGGGCGGGAGCCCCAGCATTTT.

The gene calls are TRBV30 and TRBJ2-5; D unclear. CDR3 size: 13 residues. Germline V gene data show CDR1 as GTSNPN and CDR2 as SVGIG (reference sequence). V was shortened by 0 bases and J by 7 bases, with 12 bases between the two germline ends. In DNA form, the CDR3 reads TGTGCCTGGAGTGTCCCGGGCCCCTCGACCCAGTACTTC. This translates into CAWSVPGPSTQYF. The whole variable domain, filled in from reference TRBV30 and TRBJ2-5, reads SQTIHQWPATLVQPVGSPLSLECTVEGTSNPNLYWYRQAAGRGLQLLFYSVGIGQISSEVPQNLSASRPQDRQFILSSKKLLLSDSGFYLCAWSVPGPSTQYFGPGTRLLVL.

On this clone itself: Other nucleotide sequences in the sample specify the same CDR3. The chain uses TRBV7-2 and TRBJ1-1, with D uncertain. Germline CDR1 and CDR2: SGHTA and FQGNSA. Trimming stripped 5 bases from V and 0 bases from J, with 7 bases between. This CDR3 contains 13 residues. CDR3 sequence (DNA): TGTGCCAGCAGCCCCGGACTGAACACTGAAGCTTTCTTT. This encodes CASSPGLNTEAFF.

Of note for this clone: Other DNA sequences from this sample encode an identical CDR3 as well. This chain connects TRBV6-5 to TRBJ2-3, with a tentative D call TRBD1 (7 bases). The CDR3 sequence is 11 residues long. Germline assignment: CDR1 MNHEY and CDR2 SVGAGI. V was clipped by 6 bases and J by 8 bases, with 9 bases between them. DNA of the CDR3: TGTGCCAGCAGCCAGGGGGGTACGCAGTATTTT. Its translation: CASSQGGTQYF.

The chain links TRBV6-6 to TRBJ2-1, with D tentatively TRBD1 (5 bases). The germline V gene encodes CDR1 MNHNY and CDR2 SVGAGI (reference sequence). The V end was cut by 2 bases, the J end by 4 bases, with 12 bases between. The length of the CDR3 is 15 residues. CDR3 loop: CASSYDQGAYNEQFF. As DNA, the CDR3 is TGTGCCAGCAGTTACGACCAAGGGGCGTACAATGAGCAGTTCTTC.

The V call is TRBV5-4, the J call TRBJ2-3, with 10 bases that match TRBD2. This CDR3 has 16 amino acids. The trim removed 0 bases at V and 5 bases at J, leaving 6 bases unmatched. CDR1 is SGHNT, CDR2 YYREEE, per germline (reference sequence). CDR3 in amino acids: CASSLGASGSGDTQYF. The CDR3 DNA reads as TGTGCCAGCAGCTTGGGAGCTAGCGGGAGTGGAGATACGCAGTATTTT.

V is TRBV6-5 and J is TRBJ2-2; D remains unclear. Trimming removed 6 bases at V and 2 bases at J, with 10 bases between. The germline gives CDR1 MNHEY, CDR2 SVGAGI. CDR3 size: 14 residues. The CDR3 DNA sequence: TGTGCCAGCAGCCAGACACCAAACACCGGGGAGCTGTTTTTT. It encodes CASSQTPNTGELFF.

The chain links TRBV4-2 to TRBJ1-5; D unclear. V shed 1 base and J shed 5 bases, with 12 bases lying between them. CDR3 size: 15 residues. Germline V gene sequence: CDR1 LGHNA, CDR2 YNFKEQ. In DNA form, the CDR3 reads TGTGCCAGCAGCCAAGTCGCTGGGTCTGATCAGCCCCAGCATTTT. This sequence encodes CASSQVAGSDQPQHF.

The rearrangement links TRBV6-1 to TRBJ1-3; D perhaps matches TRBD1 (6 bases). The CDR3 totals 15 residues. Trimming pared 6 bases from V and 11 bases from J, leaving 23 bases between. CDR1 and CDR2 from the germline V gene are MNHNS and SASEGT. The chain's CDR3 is CASRGQFLSLWAIYF. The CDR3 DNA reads TGTGCCAGCAGAGGACAGTTCCTTAGCCTCTGGGCCATATATTTT.

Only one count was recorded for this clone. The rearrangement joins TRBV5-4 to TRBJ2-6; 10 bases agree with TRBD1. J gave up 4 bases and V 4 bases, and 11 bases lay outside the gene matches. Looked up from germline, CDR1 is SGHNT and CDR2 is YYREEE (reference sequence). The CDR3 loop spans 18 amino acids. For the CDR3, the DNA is TGTGCCAGCAGCCCAGGTCCCGGGACAGGGGAAGGGGCCAACGTCCTGACTTTC. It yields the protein CASSPGPGTGEGANVLTF.

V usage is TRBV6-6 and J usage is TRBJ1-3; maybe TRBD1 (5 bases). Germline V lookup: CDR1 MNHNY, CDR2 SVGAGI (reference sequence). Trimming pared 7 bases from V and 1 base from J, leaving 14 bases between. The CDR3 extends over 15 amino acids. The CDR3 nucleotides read TGTGCCAGCAACAAGCAACCAGGGTCTGGAAACACCATATATTTT. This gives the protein CASNKQPGSGNTIYF.

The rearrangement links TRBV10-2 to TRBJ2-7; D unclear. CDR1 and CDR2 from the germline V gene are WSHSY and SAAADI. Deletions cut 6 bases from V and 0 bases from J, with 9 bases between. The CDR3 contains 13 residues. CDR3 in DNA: TGCGCCAGCAGACCGGCGGACTCCTACGAGCAGTACTTC. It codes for CASRPADSYEQYF.

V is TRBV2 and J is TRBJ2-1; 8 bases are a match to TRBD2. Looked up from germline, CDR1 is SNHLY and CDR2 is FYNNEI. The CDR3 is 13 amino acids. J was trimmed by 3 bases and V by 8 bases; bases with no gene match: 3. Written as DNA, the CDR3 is TGTGCCAGCGGGCTAGCGGGCTACAATGAGCAGTTCTTC. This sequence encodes CASGLAGYNEQFF.

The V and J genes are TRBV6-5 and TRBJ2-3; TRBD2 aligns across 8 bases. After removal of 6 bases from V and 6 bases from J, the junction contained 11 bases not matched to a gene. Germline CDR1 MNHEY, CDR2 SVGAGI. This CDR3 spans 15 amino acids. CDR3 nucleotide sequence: TGTGCCAGCAGGGACCGGGGGGGGGCGAGGGATACGCAGTATTTT. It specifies CASRDRGGARDTQYF.

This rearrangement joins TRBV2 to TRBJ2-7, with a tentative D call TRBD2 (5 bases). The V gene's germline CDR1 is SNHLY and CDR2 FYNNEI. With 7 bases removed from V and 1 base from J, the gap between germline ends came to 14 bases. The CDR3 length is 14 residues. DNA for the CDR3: TGTGCCAGCAAGCCCGGGGTCGGATCCTACGAGCAGTACTTC. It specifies CASKPGVGSYEQYF.

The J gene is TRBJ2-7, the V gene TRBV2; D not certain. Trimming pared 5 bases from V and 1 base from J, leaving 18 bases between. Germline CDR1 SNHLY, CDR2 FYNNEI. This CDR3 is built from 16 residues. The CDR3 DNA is TGTGCCAGCAGTCCCCCAGGCCTGGAGATTTCCTACGAGCAGTACTTC. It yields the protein CASSPPGLEISYEQYF.

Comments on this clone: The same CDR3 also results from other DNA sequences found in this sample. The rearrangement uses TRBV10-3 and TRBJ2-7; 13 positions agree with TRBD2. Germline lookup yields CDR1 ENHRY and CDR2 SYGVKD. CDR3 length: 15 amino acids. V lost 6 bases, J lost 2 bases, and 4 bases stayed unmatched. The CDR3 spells CAISAGTSGTYEQYF. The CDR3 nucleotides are TGTGCCATCAGCGCTGGGACTAGCGGGACCTACGAGCAGTACTTC.

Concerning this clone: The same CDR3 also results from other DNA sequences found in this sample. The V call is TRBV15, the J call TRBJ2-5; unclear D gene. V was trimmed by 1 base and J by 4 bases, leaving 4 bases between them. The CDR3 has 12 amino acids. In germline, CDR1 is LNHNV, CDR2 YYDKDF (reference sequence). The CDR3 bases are TGTGCCACCAGCAGAGGAGGAGAGACCCAGTACTTC. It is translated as CATSRGGETQYF.

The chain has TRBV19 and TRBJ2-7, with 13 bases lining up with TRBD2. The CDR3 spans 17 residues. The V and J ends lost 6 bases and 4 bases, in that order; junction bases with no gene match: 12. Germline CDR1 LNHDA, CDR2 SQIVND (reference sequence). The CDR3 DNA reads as TGTGCCAGTAGCCCACTAAGTCGGACTAGCGGGAGTTACGAGCAGTACTTC. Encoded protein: CASSPLSRTSGSYEQYF.

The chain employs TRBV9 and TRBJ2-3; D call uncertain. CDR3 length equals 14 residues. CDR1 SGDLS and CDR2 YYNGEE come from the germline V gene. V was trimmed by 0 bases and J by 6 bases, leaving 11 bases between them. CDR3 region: CASSVDSLGDTQYF. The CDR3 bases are TGTGCCAGCAGCGTAGACTCACTTGGGGATACGCAGTATTTT.

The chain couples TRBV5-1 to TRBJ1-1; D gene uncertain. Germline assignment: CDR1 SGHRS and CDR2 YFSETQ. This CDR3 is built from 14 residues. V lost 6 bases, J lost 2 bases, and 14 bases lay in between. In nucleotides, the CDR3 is TGCGCCAGCAAAATGGACGGAGGAAACACTGAAGCTTTCTTT. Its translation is CASKMDGGNTEAFF.

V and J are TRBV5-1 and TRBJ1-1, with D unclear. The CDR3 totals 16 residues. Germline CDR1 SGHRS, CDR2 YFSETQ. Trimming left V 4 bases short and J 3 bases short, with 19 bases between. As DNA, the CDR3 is TGCGCCAGCAGCCCTGCAGACTTCAATGAGGACACTGAAGCTTTCTTT. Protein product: CASSPADFNEDTEAFF.

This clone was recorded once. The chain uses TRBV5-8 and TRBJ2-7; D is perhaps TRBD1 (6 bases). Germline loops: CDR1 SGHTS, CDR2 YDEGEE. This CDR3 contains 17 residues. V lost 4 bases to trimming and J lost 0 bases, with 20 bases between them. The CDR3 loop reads CASSPGSGATSSYEQYF. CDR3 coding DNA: TGTGCCAGCAGCCCGGGTTCAGGGGCAACAAGCTCCTACGAGCAGTACTTC.

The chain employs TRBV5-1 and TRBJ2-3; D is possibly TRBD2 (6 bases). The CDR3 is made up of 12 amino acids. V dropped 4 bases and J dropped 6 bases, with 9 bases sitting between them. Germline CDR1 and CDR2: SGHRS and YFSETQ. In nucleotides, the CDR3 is TGCGCCAGCAGCCCGGGACTGGATACGCAGTATTTT. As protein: CASSPGLDTQYF.